This TCR beta chain was identified during a study of T cell responses to AZD1222 COVID-19 vaccine. At the level of the study: The study pooled second doses at about 4 or about 12 weeks. Study-wide findings and caveats: The breadth and depth of Spike-specific TCRs increased once two AZD1222 doses had been given. Every sample of the repertoires postdated the peak T cell response. The CD4 TCRs associated with vaccination extended across spike and predominated at 160-218 and 743-854.

Assay: immunoSEQ multiplex PCR; the TCRdb copy retains only in-frame clones and omits some. The table shows around 100,000 clones, with roughly 90% occurring only once. Concerning this clone: The antigen remains undetermined.

Germline CDR1 LNHNV, CDR2 YYDKDF (reference sequence). Between the trimmed V and J ends, which lost 5 bases and 3 bases, there was a span of 13 bases. The CDR3 has 14 residues. The starting material was peripheral blood, obtained on day 0 of AZD1222 vaccination. The sequence was obtained from an adult in good health. This chain joins TRBV15 and TRBJ1-1, with TRBD1 as a possible D gene (6 bases). The CDR3 DNA follows: TGTGCCACCAGCGCCGGACAGTACGACACTGAAGCTTTCTTT. Translated: CATSAGQYDTEAFF.